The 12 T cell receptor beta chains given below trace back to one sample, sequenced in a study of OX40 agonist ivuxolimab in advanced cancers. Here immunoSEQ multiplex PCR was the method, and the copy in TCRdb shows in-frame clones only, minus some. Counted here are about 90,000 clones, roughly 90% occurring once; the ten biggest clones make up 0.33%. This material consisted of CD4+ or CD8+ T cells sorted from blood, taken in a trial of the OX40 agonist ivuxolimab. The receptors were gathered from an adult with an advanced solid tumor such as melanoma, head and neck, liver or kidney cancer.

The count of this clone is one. CDR3 sequence reads: CASSQNPRTGQGELFF. CDR3 coding DNA: TGCGCCAGCAGCCAAAATCCCCGGACAGGCCAGGGGGAGCTGTTTTTT. J is TRBJ2-2 and V is TRBV4-3, with TRBD1 matching 7 bases. In germline, CDR1 is LGHNA, CDR2 YSLEER. The CDR3 is 16 amino acids. Losses at the gene ends were 2 bases for V and 8 bases for J; bases not matched to a gene: 11.

The CDR3 DNA sequence: TGTGCCAGCAGTGTCGCGGGACTGACGAACACCGGGGAGCTGTTTTTT. Protein sequence: CASSVAGLTNTGELFF. The chain couples TRBV28 to TRBJ2-2; weak D call: TRBD2 (6 bases). The CDR3 is 16 residues long. Germline CDR1 MDHEN, CDR2 SYDVKM. Between the trimmed V and J ends, which lost 5 bases and 0 bases, there was a span of 13 bases. The variable domain in full, completed from reference TRBV28 and TRBJ2-2, reads DVKVTQSSRYLVKRTGEKVFLECVQDMDHENMFWYRQDPGLGLRLIYFSYDVKMKEKGDIPEGYSVSREKKERFSLILESASTNQTSMYLCASSVAGLTNTGELFFGEGSRLTVL.

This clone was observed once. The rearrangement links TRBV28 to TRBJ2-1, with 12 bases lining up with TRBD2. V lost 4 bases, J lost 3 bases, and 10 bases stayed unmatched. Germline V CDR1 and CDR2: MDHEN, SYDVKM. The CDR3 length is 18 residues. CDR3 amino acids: CASSSDRTSGTYYNEQFF. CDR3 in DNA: TGTGCCAGCAGTTCCGACAGGACTAGCGGGACCTACTACAATGAGCAGTTCTTC.

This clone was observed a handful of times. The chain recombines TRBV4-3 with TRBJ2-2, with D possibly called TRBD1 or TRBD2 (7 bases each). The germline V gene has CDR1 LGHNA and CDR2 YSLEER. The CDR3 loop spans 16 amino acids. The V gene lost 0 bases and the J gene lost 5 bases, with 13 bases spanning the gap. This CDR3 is CASSQDARGGTGELFF. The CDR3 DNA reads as TGCGCCAGCAGCCAAGACGCCAGGGGGGGGACCGGGGAGCTGTTTTTT.

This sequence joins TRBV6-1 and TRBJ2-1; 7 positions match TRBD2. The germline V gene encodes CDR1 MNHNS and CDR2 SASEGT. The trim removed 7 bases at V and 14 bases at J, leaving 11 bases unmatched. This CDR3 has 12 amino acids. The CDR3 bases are TGTGCCAGCACCGAAGGGAGGGGTGGGAAGTTCTTC. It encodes CASTEGRGGKFF.

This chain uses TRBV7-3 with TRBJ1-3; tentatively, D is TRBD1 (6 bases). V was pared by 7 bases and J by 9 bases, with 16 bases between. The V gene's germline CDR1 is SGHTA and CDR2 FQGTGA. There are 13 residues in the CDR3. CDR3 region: CASNQQGRSTIYF. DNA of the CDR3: TGTGCCAGCAACCAACAGGGCCGGAGCACCATATATTTT.

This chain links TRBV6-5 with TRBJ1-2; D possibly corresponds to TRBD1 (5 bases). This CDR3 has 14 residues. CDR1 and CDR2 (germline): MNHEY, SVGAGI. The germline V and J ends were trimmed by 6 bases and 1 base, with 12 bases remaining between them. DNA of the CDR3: TGTGCCAGCAGGCCAGGGCTCCTTAACTATGGCTACACCTTC. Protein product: CASRPGLLNYGYTF.

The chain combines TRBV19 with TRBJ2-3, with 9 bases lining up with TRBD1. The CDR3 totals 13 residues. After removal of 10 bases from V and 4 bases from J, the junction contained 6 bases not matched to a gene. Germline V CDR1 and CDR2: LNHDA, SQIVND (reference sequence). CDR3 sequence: CANPGQGSDTQYF. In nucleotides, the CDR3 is TGTGCCAACCCGGGACAGGGATCAGATACGCAGTATTTT.

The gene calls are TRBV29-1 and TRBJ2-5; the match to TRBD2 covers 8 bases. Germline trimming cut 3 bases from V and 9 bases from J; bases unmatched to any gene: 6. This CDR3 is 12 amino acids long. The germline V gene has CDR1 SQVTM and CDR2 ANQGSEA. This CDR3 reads CSVEPGGEPQYF. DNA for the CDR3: TGCAGCGTTGAGCCGGGAGGGGAGCCCCAGTACTTC.

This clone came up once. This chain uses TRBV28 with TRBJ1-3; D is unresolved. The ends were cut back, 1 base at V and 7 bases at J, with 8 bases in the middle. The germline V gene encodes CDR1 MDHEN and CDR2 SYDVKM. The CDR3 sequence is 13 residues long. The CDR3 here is CASSLYGNNTIYF. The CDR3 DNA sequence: TGTGCCAGCAGTTTATACGGGAACAACACCATATATTTT.

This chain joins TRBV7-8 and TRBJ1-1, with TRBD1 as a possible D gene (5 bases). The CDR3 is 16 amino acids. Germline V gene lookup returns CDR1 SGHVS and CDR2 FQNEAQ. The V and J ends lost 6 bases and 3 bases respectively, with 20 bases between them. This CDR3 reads CASRPLGGGGHTEAFF. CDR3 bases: TGTGCCAGCAGGCCCCTCGGGGGGGGAGGGCACACTGAAGCTTTCTTT.

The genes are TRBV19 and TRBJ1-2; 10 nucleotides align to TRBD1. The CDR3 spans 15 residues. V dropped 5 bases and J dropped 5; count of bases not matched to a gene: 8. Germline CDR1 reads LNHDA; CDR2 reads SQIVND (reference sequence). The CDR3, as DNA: TGTGCCAGTAGTTCCCCCGGGACAGGGGAGTATGGCTACACCTTC. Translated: CASSSPGTGEYGYTF.